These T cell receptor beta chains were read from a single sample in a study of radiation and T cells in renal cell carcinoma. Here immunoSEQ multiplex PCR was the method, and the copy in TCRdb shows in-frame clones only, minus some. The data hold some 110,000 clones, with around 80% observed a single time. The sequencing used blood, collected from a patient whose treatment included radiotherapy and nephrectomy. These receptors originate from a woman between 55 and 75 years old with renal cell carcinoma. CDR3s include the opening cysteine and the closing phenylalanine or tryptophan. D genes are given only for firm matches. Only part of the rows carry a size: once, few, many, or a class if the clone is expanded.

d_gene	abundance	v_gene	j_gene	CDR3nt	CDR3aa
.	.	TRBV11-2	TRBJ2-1	TGTGCCAGCAGCTTAGAGCACAGGGACTACAATGAGCAGTTCTTC	CASSLEHRDYNEQFF
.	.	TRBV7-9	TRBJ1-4	TGTGCCAGCAGCTTTTCCGCAGATAATGAAAAACTGTTTTTT	CASSFSADNEKLFF
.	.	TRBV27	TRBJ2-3	TGTGCCAGCAGTTTATCCTCCTGGACAGCTGACACAGATACGCAGTATTTT	CASSLSSWTADTDTQYF
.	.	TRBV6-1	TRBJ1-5	TGTGCCACCGAAACAGGGCACAATCAGCCCCAGCATTTT	CATETGHNQPQHF
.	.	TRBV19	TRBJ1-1	TGTGCCAGTAGTATTCGGACGGTGAACACTGAAGCTTTCTTT	CASSIRTVNTEAFF
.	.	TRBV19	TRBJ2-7	TGTGCCAGTAGTAGGGACATTGGCTCCTACGAGCAGTACTTC	CASSRDIGSYEQYF
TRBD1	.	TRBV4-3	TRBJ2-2	TGCGCCAGCAGCGCTCGGACAGGGTCGAACACCGGGGAGCTGTTTTTT	CASSARTGSNTGELFF
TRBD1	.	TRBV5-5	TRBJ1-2	TGTGCCAGCAGCTTAAGACAGGGACACTATGGCTACACCTTC	CASSLRQGHYGYTF
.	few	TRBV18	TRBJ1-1	TGTGCCAGCTCACCCGGACGGGACACTGAAGCTTTCTTT	CASSPGRDTEAFF
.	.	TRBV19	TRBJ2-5	TGTGCCAGTCGCCAAGGGTGGAGGGTGCAAGAGACCCAGTACTTC	CASRQGWRVQETQYF
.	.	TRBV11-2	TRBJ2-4	TGTGCCAGCAGCTTAGACCAGCTAGCCAAAAACATTCAGTACTTC	CASSLDQLAKNIQYF
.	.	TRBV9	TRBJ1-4	TGTGCCAGCAGCGTAGAGGGGGGGCTTAATGAAAAACTGTTTTTT	CASSVEGGLNEKLFF
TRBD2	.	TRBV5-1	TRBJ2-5	TGCGCCAGCAGCTTTACGGGACTAGCCCGGGACCAGTACTTC	CASSFTGLARDQYF
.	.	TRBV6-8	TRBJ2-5	TGTGCCAGCCAAGACACGGGACCCCCAAGCGGACAAGAGACCCAGTACTTC	CASQDTGPPSGQETQYF
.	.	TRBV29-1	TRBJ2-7	TGCAGCGTTGAAGTCGCCCTTAACGAGCAGTACTTC	CSVEVALNEQYF
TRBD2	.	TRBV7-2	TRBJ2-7	TGTGCCAGCAGCTTAGTTCTTTCGAAAGCGGGGGGCCACTACGAGCAGTACTTC	CASSLVLSKAGGHYEQYF
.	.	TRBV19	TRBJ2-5	TGTGCCAGTAGTCCGGAGGGTAGGGAGACCCAGTACTTC	CASSPEGRETQYF
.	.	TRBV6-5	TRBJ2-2	TGTGCCAGCAGTTCCAGGGGAAACACCGGGGAGCTGTTTTTT	CASSSRGNTGELFF
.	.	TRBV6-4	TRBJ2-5	TGTGCCAGCAGCCGAGAGGGGGGCCAGACCCAGTACTTC	CASSREGGQTQYF
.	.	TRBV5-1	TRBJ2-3	TGCGCCAGCAAGGGGGAACCCTCCACAGATACGCAGTATTTT	CASKGEPSTDTQYF
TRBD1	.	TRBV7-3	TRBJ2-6	TGTGCCAGCAGCCTGGACAGGGGGTTTGGGGCCAACGTCCTGACTTTC	CASSLDRGFGANVLTF
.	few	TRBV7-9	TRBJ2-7	TGTGCCAGTTCTCGGGACGGATCCTACGAGCAGTACTTC	CASSRDGSYEQYF
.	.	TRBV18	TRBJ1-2	TGTGCCAGCTCACCACCGACCTTTAACTATGGCTACACCTTC	CASSPPTFNYGYTF
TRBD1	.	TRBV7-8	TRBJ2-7	TGTGCCAGCAGGGCGGGGACAGGGTATAACGAGCAGTACTTC	CASRAGTGYNEQYF
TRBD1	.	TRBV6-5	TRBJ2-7	TGTGCCAGCGGCTACCGGGACAGGGTCTACGAGCAGTACTTC	CASGYRDRVYEQYF
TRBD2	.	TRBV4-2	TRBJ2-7	TGTGCCAGCAGCCAAGTGGGGCGGGGGTACTCCTACGAGCAGTACTTC	CASSQVGRGYSYEQYF
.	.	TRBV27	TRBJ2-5	TGTGCCAGCAGTCGGCCGGGACAACCGTGGGAGACCCAGTACTTC	CASSRPGQPWETQYF
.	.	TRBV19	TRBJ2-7	TGTGCCAGTAGTGCGGGGCTCGAGCAGGCTGGCTCCTACGAGCAGTACTTC	CASSAGLEQAGSYEQYF
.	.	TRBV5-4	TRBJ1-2	TGTGCCAGCAGCTTGGGGGTTGGCTACACCTTC	CASSLGVGYTF
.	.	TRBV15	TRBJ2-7	TGTGCCACCAGCAGAGGGTCCCAGGGTAGCCACGAGCAGTACTTC	CATSRGSQGSHEQYF
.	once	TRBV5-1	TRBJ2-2	TGCGCCAGCAGCCTCGAAGCGAATGCCGGGGAGCTGTTTTTT	CASSLEANAGELFF
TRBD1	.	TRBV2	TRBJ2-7	TGTGCCAGCCTCCCGCGGGACAGGCCTTCCTACGAGCAGTACTTC	CASLPRDRPSYEQYF
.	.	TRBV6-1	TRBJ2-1	TGTGCCAGCAGTGAAGCGCTTCGGGGCTACAATGAGCAGTTCTTC	CASSEALRGYNEQFF
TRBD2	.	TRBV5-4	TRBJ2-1	TGTGCCAGCAGCGGAACCGGGACTAGCGGGGTCCTGGATGAGCAGTTCTTC	CASSGTGTSGVLDEQFF
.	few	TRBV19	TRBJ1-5	TGTGCCAGTAGTAGCGACAGATTTAATCAGCCCCAGCATTTT	CASSSDRFNQPQHF
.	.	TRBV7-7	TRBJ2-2	TGTGCTAGCAGCCCTGACAGGTCCACCGGGGAGCTGTTTTTT	CASSPDRSTGELFF
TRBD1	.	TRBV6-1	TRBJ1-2	TGTGCCAGCAGTGGACTCTCCGGGACAGGGGAACGGCCCACCTTC	CASSGLSGTGERPTF
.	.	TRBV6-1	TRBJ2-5	TGTGCCAGCGGGCGGTCGGGCTGGGAGACCCAGTACTTC	CASGRSGWETQYF
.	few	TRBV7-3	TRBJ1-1	TGTGCCAGCAGCTTAAACAGCATGAACACTGAAGCTTTCTTT	CASSLNSMNTEAFF
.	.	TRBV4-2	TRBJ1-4	TGTGCCAGCAGCACAGGGTCCCCTTCTAATGAAAAACTGTTTTTT	CASSTGSPSNEKLFF
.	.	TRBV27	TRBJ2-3	TGTGCCAGCAGTTTGAGAGGAACTAGCACAGATACGCAGTATTTT	CASSLRGTSTDTQYF
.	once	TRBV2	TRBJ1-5	TGTGCCAGCAGTGAAGGACTGGTCAATCAGCCCCAGCATTTT	CASSEGLVNQPQHF
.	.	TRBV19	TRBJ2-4	TGTGCCAGTAGTAAAGCAGGGGGGAACATTCAGTACTTC	CASSKAGGNIQYF